The source of this T cell receptor beta chain is a study of cytomegalovirus exposure and HLA in healthy donors. The PCR employed 60 Vbeta primers together with 13 Jbeta primers. Profiled with immunoSEQ multiplex PCR; TCRdb holds only in-frame clones, not every one. The table records under 200,000 clones, roughly 75% of them present only once. This clone was detected only a few times. The CDR3 covers 17 residues. Trimming stripped 0 bases from V and 0 bases from J, with 11 bases between. CDR1 is SEHNR and CDR2 is FQNEAQ in the germline V gene (reference sequence). The TCR was taken from a man aged 35 to 55 in good health and CMV-seronegative. Sequenced material: PBMCs. V is TRBV7-9 and J is TRBJ2-2; D gene unclear. CDR3 sequence reads: CASSLALSSANTGELFF. The CDR3 coding sequence is TGTGCCAGCAGCTTAGCGCTAAGTTCCGCGAACACCGGGGAGCTGTTTTTT.